These 23 T cell receptor beta chains originate from one sample sequenced in a study of OX40 agonist ivuxolimab in advanced cancers. Sequenced by immunoSEQ multiplex PCR; TCRdb stores in-frame clones only, minus some. The sample shows roughly 56,000 clones, roughly 84% of them seen only once. The sample consisted of CD4+ or CD8+ T cells sorted from blood, taken in a trial of the OX40 agonist ivuxolimab. The origin of the receptors is an adult with an advanced solid tumor such as melanoma, head and neck, liver or kidney cancer.

V is TRBV2 and J is TRBJ2-2; TRBD1 is a possible D gene (6 bases). Per the germline V gene, CDR1 is SNHLY and CDR2 is FYNNEI. The CDR3 consists of 15 residues. Trimming took 5 bases from V and 4 from J, leaving 14 bases between them. CDR3 amino acids: CASSQSKGGTGELFF. The CDR3, as DNA: TGTGCCAGCAGTCAAAGTAAAGGGGGCACCGGGGAGCTGTTTTTT.

J is TRBJ2-5 and V is TRBV11-2; TRBD1 aligns across 7 bases. In germline, CDR1 is SGHAT, CDR2 FQNNGV. The CDR3 is made up of 14 amino acids. The V segment lost 2 bases and the J segment 1 base; nucleotides outside the gene matches: 1. CDR3 DNA sequence: TGTGCCAGCAGCTTATCAGGGGGCCAAGAGACCCAGTACTTC. Translation gives CASSLSGGQETQYF. Full variable domain (rest looked up from reference TRBV11-2 and TRBJ2-5): EAGVAQSPRYKIIEKRQSVAFWCNPISGHATLYWYQQILGQGPKLLIQFQNNGVVDDSQLPKDRFSAERLKGVDSTLKIQPAKLEDSAVYLCASSLSGGQETQYFGPGTRLLVL.

The chain joins TRBV7-9 to TRBJ2-5; D perhaps matches TRBD2 (6 bases). The germline CDR1 and CDR2 sequences are SEHNR and FQNEAQ (reference sequence). The CDR3 sequence is 13 residues long. V lost 5 bases and J lost 5, with 12 bases in between. This chain's CDR3 is CASSRGLLETQYF. DNA of the CDR3: TGTGCCAGCAGCAGGGGACTTTTGGAGACCCAGTACTTC.

The rearrangement links TRBV4-2 to TRBJ1-1; D uncertain. Germline V CDR1 and CDR2: LGHNA, YNFKEQ. The CDR3 loop spans 14 amino acids. Trimming took 0 bases from V and 5 from J, leaving 10 bases between them. The CDR3 loop is CASSQDLGDTEAFF. The DNA of the CDR3 is TGTGCCAGCAGCCAAGATCTCGGGGATACTGAAGCTTTCTTT.

CDR3 sequence (DNA): TGTGCCAGCAGCGCGACAGGGTTGGGTAATTCACCCCTCCACTTT. This translates into CASSATGLGNSPLHF. The chain recombines TRBV6-6 with TRBJ1-6, with TRBD1 identical over 7 bases. The V and J ends lost 6 bases and 6 bases, in that order; junction bases with no gene match: 8. The CDR3 has 15 residues. CDR1 MNHNY and CDR2 SVGAGI come from the germline V gene (reference sequence).

As concerns this clone: In the same sample, other DNA sequences code for this CDR3. J is TRBJ1-1 and V is TRBV20-1; D gene unclear. Germline V gene lookup returns CDR1 DFQATT and CDR2 SNEGSKA (reference sequence). The CDR3 sequence is 11 residues long. Trimming removed 2 bases at V and 4 bases at J, with 5 bases between. The CDR3 here is CSARTGTEAFF. DNA for the CDR3: TGCAGTGCTAGAACTGGCACTGAAGCTTTCTTT.

The chain couples TRBV11-2 to TRBJ1-4; D uncertain. The CDR3 covers 16 residues. CDR1 SGHAT and CDR2 FQNNGV come from the germline V gene. V gave up 0 bases and J gave up 6 bases, with 14 bases separating them. Here the CDR3 DNA reads TGTGCCAGCAGCTTAGATGCGGCTGTTTCACATGAAAAACTGTTTTTT. Translated, it gives CASSLDAAVSHEKLFF.

J is TRBJ1-2 and V is TRBV4-1; TRBD1 matches 7 bases. Per the germline V gene, CDR1 is MGHRA and CDR2 is YSYEKL. CDR3 size: 14 residues. The junction had 5 bases not matched to a gene; V was cut back by 0 bases and J by 7 bases. The CDR3 sequence is CASSQENRGTGYTF. The DNA of the CDR3 is TGCGCCAGCAGCCAAGAGAACAGGGGAACTGGCTACACCTTC.

The chain couples TRBV11-2 to TRBJ2-5, with a possible D match to TRBD2 (6 bases). The J call is doubtful: the DNA matches TRBJ2-7 better. This CDR3 has 15 residues. CDR1 SGHAT and CDR2 FQNNGV come from the germline V gene. CDR3 coding DNA: TGTGCCAGCAGCTTACCCCCGCGGGGCCCCCTCGAGCAGTACTTC. Translation gives CASSLPPRGPLEQYF.

The chain joins TRBV27 to TRBJ1-5, with D tentatively TRBD1 (5 bases). V shed 1 base and J shed 3 bases, with 7 bases lying between them. Per the germline V gene, CDR1 is MNHEY and CDR2 is SMNVEV (reference sequence). This CDR3 has 14 residues. DNA of the CDR3: TGTGCCAGCAGTTTATACGGGGCCAATCAGCCCCAGCATTTT. Encoded protein: CASSLYGANQPQHF.

This clone was counted a few times. The J gene is TRBJ2-7, the V gene TRBV11-2, with 15 bases that match TRBD2. V shed 5 bases, J shed 5 bases, and the junction held 10 bases outside the gene matches. This CDR3 is 17 amino acids long. Germline V gene data show CDR1 as SGHAT and CDR2 as FQNNGV. This CDR3 reads CASSASGTSGRLHEQYF. In DNA form, the CDR3 reads TGTGCCAGCAGCGCCTCCGGGACTAGCGGGAGGCTCCACGAGCAGTACTTC.

The V and J genes are TRBV7-3 and TRBJ2-1; D is ambiguous. Per the germline V gene, CDR1 is SGHTA and CDR2 is FQGTGA. Trimming stripped 5 bases from V and 12 bases from J, with 17 bases between. The CDR3 totals 13 residues. CDR3 protein: CASSDGLRAWQFF. CDR3 DNA: TGTGCCAGCAGCGATGGCCTCCGTGCGTGGCAGTTCTTC.

V is TRBV5-1 and J is TRBJ2-3; possibly TRBD2 for D (5 bases). This CDR3 has 16 residues. Germline-derived CDR1 and CDR2 are SGHRS and YFSETQ. The V and J ends lost 3 bases and 2 bases respectively, with 16 bases between them. Here the CDR3 DNA reads TGCGCCAGCAGCTCCACAGAAATCCGGGACACAGATACGCAGTATTTT. Translation gives CASSSTEIRDTDTQYF.

The V gene is TRBV18, the J gene TRBJ1-1; TRBD1 agrees at 8 bases. J was trimmed by 7 bases and V by 5 bases; bases with no gene match: 12. Germline V gene data show CDR1 as KGHSH and CDR2 as LQKENI. This CDR3 has 15 amino acids. CDR3 DNA: TGTGCCAGCTCAGGAAGAGAGACAGGGGTTGGTGAAGCTTTCTTT. Translated: CASSGRETGVGEAFF.

The rearrangement joins TRBV2 to TRBJ1-2; TRBD1 matches 9 bases. This CDR3 contains 13 residues. V lost 6 bases to trimming and J lost 6 bases; unmatched junction nucleotides: 5. Looked up from germline, CDR1 is SNHLY and CDR2 is FYNNEI. The CDR3 DNA follows: TGTGCCAGCAGGGGGGGACAGGGAGATGGCTACACCTTC. It codes for CASRGGQGDGYTF.

The chain recombines TRBV21-1 with TRBJ2-3; the listed D gene, TRBD2, was not tested against the DNA. TRBV21-1 is a pseudogene locus. This CDR3 spans 21 amino acids. The CDR3 coding sequence is TGTGCCAGCAGCAAAGGTTGGGTTACTAGCGGGAGGACGGGCGGCACAGATACGCAGTATTTT. This gives the protein CASSKGWVTSGRTGGTDTQYF.

CDR3 DNA sequence: TGTGCCAGTAGCACCTGGGGCGCGGGAGGAACAGATACGCAGTATTTT. It specifies CASSTWGAGGTDTQYF. The J gene is TRBJ2-3, the V gene TRBV19; 8 bases are a match to TRBD2. J lost 3 bases, V lost 6 bases, and 11 bases had no gene match. From germline, CDR1 is LNHDA and CDR2 SQIVND (reference sequence). This CDR3 is 16 amino acids long.

This clone was counted a single time. The V gene is TRBV6-4, the J gene TRBJ2-3, with 7 positions matching TRBD1. The V segment lost 6 bases and the J segment 2 bases; nucleotides outside the gene matches: 14. Germline CDR1 MRHNA, CDR2 SNTAGT. The CDR3 totals 17 residues. The chain's CDR3 is CASRYTGTEEPTDTQYF. CDR3 coding DNA: TGTGCCAGCAGGTACACCGGGACAGAAGAACCCACAGATACGCAGTATTTT.

V gene TRBV9 combines with J gene TRBJ2-2; D is possibly TRBD2 (5 bases). V was cut by 4 bases and J by 6 bases, with 22 bases left in between. CDR3 size: 17 residues. Germline V gene lookup returns CDR1 SGDLS and CDR2 YYNGEE. CDR3 sequence: CASSPEQTILVAGELFF. Written as DNA, the CDR3 is TGTGCCAGCAGCCCTGAACAGACTATTCTGGTCGCCGGGGAGCTGTTTTTT.

V is TRBV19 and J is TRBJ2-5; a possible D gene is TRBD1 (6 bases). This CDR3 comprises 17 residues. Germline V gene lookup returns CDR1 LNHDA and CDR2 SQIVND (reference sequence). Trimming pared 5 bases from V and 3 bases from J, leaving 22 bases between. The CDR3 loop reads CASSRLRARGWEETQYF. Written as DNA, the CDR3 is TGTGCCAGTAGTCGATTGAGGGCCAGGGGATGGGAAGAGACCCAGTACTTC.

In this sample, this clone turned up once. The chain joins TRBV25-1 to TRBJ2-1; D is uncertain. The CDR3 has 13 amino acids. The V gene's germline CDR1 is MGHDK and CDR2 SYGVNS. V was trimmed by 1 base and J by 6 bases, leaving 7 bases between them. CDR3 bases: TGTGCCAGCAGTGAATCGTGGGGCAATGAGCAGTTCTTC. It encodes CASSESWGNEQFF.

The chain couples TRBV5-1 to TRBJ1-4; 9 bases map to TRBD1. The CDR3 has 15 residues. Germline CDR1 is SGHRS and CDR2 is YFSETQ. With V trimmed by 0 bases and J by 8 bases, 5 bases remained unmatched. In nucleotides, the CDR3 is TGCGCCAGCAGCTTGGAGGGGACAGGGTACGAAAAACTGTTTTTT. Its translation is CASSLEGTGYEKLFF.

The table lists this clone with a few counts. The DNA of the CDR3 is TGTGCCAGCCTCGGACAGCCCCAAGAGACCCAGTACTTC. Translating it yields CASLGQPQETQYF. The rearrangement links TRBV28 to TRBJ2-5, with D maybe TRBD1 (6 bases). The CDR3 is 13 residues long. Germline CDR1 and CDR2: MDHEN and SYDVKM. Deletions cut 8 bases from V and 1 base from J, with 11 bases between.